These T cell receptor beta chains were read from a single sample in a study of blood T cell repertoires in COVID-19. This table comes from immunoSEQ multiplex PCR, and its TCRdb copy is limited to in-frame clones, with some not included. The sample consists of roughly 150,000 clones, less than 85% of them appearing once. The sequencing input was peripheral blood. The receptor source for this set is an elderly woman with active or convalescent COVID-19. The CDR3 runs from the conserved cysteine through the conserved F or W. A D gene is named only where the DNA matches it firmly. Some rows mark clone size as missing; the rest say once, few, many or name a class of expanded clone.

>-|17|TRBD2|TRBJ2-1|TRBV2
CASNPTSGVSSYNEQFF
TGTGCCAGCAATCCGACTAGCGGGGTCAGCTCCTACAATGAGCAGTTCTTC
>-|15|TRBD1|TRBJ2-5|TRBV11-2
CASSPGTAVSETQYF
TGTGCCAGCAGCCCAGGGACAGCCGTGAGTGAGACCCAGTACTTC
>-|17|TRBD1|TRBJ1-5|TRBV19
CASSIRDRGRSNQPQHF
TGTGCCAGTAGTATCCGGGACAGGGGAAGGAGCAATCAGCCCCAGCATTTT
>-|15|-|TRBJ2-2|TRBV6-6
CASSYLRRETGELFF
TGTGCCAGCAGTTACTTAAGACGGGAGACCGGGGAGCTGTTTTTT
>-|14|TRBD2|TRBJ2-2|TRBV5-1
CASGRDYNTGELFF
TGCGCCAGCGGGCGGGACTACAACACCGGGGAGCTGTTTTTT
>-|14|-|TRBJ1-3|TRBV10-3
CAIRELEAGNTIYF
TGTGCCATCAGAGAGTTAGAAGCTGGAAACACCATATATTTT
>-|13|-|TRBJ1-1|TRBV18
CASSLIVGSEAFF
TGTGCCAGCTCCCTCATAGTTGGTTCTGAAGCTTTCTTT
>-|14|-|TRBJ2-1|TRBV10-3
CAILRGGAYNEQFF
TGTGCCATCTTGAGAGGGGGGGCCTACAATGAGCAGTTCTTC
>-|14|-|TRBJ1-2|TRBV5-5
CASSYSTGNYGYTF
TGTGCCAGTAGCTATAGTACAGGCAACTATGGCTACACCTTC
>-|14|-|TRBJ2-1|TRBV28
CASRPFNRGNEQFF
TGTGCCAGCAGACCTTTCAATCGGGGTAATGAGCAGTTCTTC
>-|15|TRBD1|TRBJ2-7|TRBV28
CASRGQGAQSYEQYF
TGTGCCAGCAGAGGACAGGGGGCGCAGTCCTACGAGCAGTACTTC
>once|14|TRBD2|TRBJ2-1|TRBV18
CASRSSGGNNEQFF
TGTGCCAGCCGATCTAGCGGGGGGAACAATGAGCAGTTCTTC
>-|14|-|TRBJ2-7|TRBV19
CASRPTGPGYEQYF
TGTGCCAGTAGGCCCACGGGTCCGGGGTACGAGCAGTACTTC
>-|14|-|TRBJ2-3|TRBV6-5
CASRLATRTDTQYF
TGTGCCAGCAGATTAGCGACCCGCACAGATACGCAGTATTTT
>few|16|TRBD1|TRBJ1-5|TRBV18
CASSPPGQFSNQPQHF
TGTGCCAGCTCACCCCCGGGACAGTTTAGCAATCAGCCCCAGCATTTT
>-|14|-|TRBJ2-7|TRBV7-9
CASSLVQKTYEQYF
TGTGCCAGCAGCTTAGTCCAGAAGACCTACGAGCAGTACTTC
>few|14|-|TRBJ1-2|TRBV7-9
CASSLGEGSRGYTF
TGTGCCAGCAGCTTAGGAGAGGGCAGTCGCGGCTACACCTTC
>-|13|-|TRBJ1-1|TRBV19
CASIENGVVRAFF
TGTGCCAGTATTGAGAACGGGGTAGTGCGGGCTTTCTTT
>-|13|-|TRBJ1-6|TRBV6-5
CASGGTQASPLHF
TGTGCCAGCGGAGGGACGCAAGCTTCACCCCTCCACTTT
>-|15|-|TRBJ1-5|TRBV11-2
CASSLQGGSNQPQHF
TGTGCCAGCAGCTTACAGGGTGGCAGCAATCAGCCCCAGCATTTT
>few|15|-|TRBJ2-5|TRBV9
CASSAGQSFQETQYF
TGTGCCAGCAGCGCCGGACAGTCTTTCCAAGAGACCCAGTACTTC
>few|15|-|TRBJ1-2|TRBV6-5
CASRQTRDTPAGYTF
TGTGCCAGCAGGCAAACCCGGGACACGCCTGCTGGCTACACCTTC
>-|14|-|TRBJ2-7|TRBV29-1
CSVVVSGRSYEQYF
TGCAGCGTTGTGGTTAGCGGCAGATCCTACGAGCAGTACTTC
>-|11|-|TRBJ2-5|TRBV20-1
CSAELQGVQYF
TGCAGTGCCGAGCTACAAGGGGTCCAGTACTTC
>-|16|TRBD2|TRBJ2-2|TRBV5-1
CASRPVAGGWTGELFF
TGCGCCAGCAGGCCCGTAGCGGGAGGTTGGACCGGGGAGCTGTTTTTT
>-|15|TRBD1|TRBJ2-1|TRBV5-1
CASSIRDRTYNEQFF
TGCGCCAGCAGCATTCGGGACAGGACATACAATGAGCAGTTCTTC
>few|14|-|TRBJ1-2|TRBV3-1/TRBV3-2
CASSQVAGNYGYTF
TGTGCCAGCAGCCAAGTAGCGGGTAACTATGGCTACACCTTC
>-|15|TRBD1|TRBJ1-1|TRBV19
CASMGDRGVRTEAFF
TGTGCCAGTATGGGGGACAGGGGAGTTCGGACTGAAGCTTTCTTT
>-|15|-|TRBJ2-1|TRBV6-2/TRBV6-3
CASSYSGGKYNEQFF
TGTGCCAGCAGTTACTCTGGCGGGAAATACAATGAGCAGTTCTTC
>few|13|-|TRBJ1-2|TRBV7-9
CASSGGAFQGYTF
TGTGCCAGCAGCGGGGGGGCGTTTCAGGGCTACACCTTC
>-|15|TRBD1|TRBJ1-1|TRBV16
CASSQWTGESTEAFF
TGTGCCAGCAGCCAATGGACAGGGGAGAGCACTGAAGCTTTCTTT
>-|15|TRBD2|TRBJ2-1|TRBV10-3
CAISEPGLAGGDPFF
TGTGCCATCAGTGAGCCCGGACTAGCGGGCGGCGACCCGTTCTTC
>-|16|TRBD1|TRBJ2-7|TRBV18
CASSPLRQGATYEQYF
TGTGCCAGCTCACCCTTACGCCAGGGGGCGACCTACGAGCAGTACTTC
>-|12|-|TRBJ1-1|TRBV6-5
CASSYPLTEAFF
TGTGCCAGCAGTTACCCACTTACTGAAGCTTTCTTT
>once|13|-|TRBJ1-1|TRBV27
CASSATENTEAFF
TGTGCCAGCAGCGCGACAGAAAACACTGAAGCTTTCTTT